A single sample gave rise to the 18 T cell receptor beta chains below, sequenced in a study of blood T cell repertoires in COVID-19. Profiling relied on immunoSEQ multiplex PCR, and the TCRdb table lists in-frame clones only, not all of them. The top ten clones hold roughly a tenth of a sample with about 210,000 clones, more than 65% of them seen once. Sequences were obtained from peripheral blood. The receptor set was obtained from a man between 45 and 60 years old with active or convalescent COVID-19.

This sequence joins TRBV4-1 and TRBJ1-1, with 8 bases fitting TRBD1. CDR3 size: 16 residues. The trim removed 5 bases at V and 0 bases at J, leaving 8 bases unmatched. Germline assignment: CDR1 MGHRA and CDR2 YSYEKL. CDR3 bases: TGCGCCAGCAGCTCCGGGACAGGCTTTCTGAACACTGAAGCTTTCTTT. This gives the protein CASSSGTGFLNTEAFF.

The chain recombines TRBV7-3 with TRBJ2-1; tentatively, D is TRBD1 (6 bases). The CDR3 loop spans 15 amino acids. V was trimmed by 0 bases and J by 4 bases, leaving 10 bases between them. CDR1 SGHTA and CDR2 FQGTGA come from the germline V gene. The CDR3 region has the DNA TGTGCCAGCAGCTTAACTCCTGGACAGTACAATGAGCAGTTCTTC. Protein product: CASSLTPGQYNEQFF.

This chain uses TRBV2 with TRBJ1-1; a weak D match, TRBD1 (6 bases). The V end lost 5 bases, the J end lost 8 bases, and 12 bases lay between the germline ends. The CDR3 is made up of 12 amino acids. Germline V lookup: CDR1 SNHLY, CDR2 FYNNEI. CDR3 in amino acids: CASSIGGAEAFF. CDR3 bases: TGTGCCAGCAGTATAGGGGGAGCCGAAGCTTTCTTT.

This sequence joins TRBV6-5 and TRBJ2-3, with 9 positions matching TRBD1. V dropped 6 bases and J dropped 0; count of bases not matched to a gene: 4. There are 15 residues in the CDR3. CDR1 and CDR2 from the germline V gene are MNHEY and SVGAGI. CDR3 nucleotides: TGTGCCAGCAGCCTCGGGACAGGGAGCACAGATACGCAGTATTTT. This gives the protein CASSLGTGSTDTQYF.

The DNA for the CDR3 is TGTGCCAGCTCACCGGTGGGGGCCATGAACACTGAAGCTTTCTTT. Amino acid sequence: CASSPVGAMNTEAFF. The gene calls are TRBV18 and TRBJ1-1, with D possibly being TRBD1 (6 bases). Looked up from germline, CDR1 is KGHSH and CDR2 is LQKENI. This CDR3 has 15 amino acids. Trimming removed 3 bases at V and 0 bases at J, with 11 bases between.

The CDR3 reads CATGGQGAINQPQHF. The CDR3, as DNA: TGTGCCACCGGAGGACAGGGAGCTATCAATCAGCCCCAGCATTTT. This chain joins TRBV10-3 and TRBJ1-5; 8 positions match TRBD1. This CDR3 spans 15 amino acids. V dropped 10 bases and J dropped 3; count of bases not matched to a gene: 11. Germline CDR1 ENHRY, CDR2 SYGVKD.

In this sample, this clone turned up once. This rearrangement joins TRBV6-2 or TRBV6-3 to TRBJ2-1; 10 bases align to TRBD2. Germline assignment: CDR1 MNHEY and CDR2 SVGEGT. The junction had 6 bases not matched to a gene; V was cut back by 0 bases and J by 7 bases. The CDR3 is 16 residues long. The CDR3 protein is CASSYSERGGGNEQFF. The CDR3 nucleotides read TGTGCCAGCAGTTACTCCGAGCGGGGGGGCGGGAATGAGCAGTTCTTC.

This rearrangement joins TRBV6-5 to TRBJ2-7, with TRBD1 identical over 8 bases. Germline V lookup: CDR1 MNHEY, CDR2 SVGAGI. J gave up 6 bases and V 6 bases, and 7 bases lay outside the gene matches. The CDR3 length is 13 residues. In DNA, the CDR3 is TGTGCCAGCAGGAGGACAGGGCTGGGCGAGCAGTACTTC. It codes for CASRRTGLGEQYF.

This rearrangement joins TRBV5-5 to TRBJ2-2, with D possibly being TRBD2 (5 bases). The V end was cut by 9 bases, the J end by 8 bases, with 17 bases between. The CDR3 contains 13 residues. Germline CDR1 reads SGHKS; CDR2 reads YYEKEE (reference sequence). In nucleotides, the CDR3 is TGTGCCACCAACAAAGGGCCGGGGGGGGAGCTGTTTTTT. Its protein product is CATNKGPGGELFF.

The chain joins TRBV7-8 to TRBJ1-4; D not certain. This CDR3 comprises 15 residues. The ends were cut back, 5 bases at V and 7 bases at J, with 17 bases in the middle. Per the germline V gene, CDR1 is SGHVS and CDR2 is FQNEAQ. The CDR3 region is CASSTRTGSGEKLFF. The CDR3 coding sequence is TGTGCCAGCAGCACTAGGACGGGATCAGGTGAAAAACTGTTTTTT.

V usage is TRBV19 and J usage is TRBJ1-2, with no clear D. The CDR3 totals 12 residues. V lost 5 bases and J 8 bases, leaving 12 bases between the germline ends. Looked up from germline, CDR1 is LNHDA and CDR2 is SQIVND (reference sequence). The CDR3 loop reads CASSEAWFGYTF. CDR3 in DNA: TGTGCCAGTAGTGAGGCGTGGTTCGGCTACACCTTC.

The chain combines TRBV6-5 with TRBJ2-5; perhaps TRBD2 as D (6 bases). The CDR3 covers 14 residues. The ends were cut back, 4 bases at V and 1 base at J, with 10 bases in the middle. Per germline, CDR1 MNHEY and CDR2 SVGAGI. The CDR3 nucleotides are TGTGCCAGCAGTTTCGGGACTCTCCAAGAGACCCAGTACTTC. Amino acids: CASSFGTLQETQYF.

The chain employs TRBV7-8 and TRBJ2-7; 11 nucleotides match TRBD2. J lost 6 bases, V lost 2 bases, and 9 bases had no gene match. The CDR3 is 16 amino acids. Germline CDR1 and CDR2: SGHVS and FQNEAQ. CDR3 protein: CASSLQGLAAGLEQYF. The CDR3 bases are TGTGCCAGCAGCTTACAGGGACTAGCGGCGGGGCTCGAGCAGTACTTC. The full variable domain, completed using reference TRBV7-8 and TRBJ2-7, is GAGVSQSPRYKVAKRGQDVALRCDPISGHVSLFWYQQALGQGPEFLTYFQNEAQLDKSGLPSDRFFAERPEGSVSTLKIQRTQQEDSAVYLCASSLQGLAAGLEQYFGPGTRLTVT.

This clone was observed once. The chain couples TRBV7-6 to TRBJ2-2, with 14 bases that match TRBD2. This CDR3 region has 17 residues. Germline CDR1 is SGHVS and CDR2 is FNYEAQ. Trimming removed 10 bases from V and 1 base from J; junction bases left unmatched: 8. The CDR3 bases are TGTGCCACCCGACTAGCGGGAGGGCGGTTGAACACCGGGGAGCTGTTTTTT. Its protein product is CATRLAGGRLNTGELFF.

The CDR3 sequence is CASSLDEGGGYGYTF. Written as DNA, the CDR3 is TGCGCCAGCAGCTTGGATGAAGGGGGCGGCTATGGCTACACCTTC. The gene calls are TRBV5-1 and TRBJ1-2; TRBD1 aligns across 7 bases. CDR1 is SGHRS and CDR2 is YFSETQ in the germline V gene. This CDR3 has 15 residues. V was pared by 0 bases and J by 4 bases, with 6 bases of the junction left unmatched.

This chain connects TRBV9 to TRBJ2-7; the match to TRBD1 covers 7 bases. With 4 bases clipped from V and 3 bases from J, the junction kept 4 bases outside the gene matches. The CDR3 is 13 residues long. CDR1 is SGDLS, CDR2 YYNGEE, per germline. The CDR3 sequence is CASSQGDNYEQYF. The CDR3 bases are TGTGCCAGCAGCCAGGGGGACAACTACGAGCAGTACTTC.

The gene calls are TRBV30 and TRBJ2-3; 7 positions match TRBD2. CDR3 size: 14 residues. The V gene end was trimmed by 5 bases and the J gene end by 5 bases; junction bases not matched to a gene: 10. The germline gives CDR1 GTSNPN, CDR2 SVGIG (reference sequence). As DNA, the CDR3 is TGTGCCTGGGCCCCAGGGCTAGCGGAAGATACGCAGTATTTT. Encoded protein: CAWAPGLAEDTQYF.

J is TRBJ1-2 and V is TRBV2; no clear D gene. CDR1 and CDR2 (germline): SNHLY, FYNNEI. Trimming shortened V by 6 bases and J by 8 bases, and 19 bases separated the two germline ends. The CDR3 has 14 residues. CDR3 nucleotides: TGTGCCAGCAGCCTGGCGGGTACTGTTGTGGGCTACACCTTC. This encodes CASSLAGTVVGYTF.